This T cell receptor beta chain was obtained from a study of blood T cells in healthy people across ages. Study-wide results and caveats: Higher diversity, along with more naive CD4+ cells, distinguished long-lived donors from aged donors.

The length of the CDR3 is 13 residues. CDR1 and CDR2 from the germline V gene are MNHNS and SASEGT. The ends were cut back, 11 bases at V and 2 bases at J, with 13 bases in the middle. The draw of peripheral blood yielded ten milliliters from each donor. PBMCs, at least 6 million per sample, were isolated. Combining a sample-barcoded 5' primer with a J-beta primer mix, a second PCR ran for roughly 7 to 11 cycles. One entry per CDR3 protein results from TCRdb running MiXCR on the 5' RACE reads. This sample has roughly 1,300,000 distinct CDR3 sequences, with around 59% found just once. As to this clonotype: Its antigen is unidentified.

This clonotype was sampled from a man younger than 30 in good health. J is TRBJ1-5 and V is TRBV6-1; D is uncertain. The sample was blood. The CDR3 sequence is CAGQGLGNQPQHF. CDR3 sequence (DNA): TGTGCCGGGCAAGGTCTCGGCAATCAGCCCCAGCATTTT.